The 21 T cell receptor beta chains given below trace back to one sample, sequenced in a study of blood T cell repertoires in COVID-19. Profiling relied on immunoSEQ multiplex PCR, and the TCRdb table lists in-frame clones only, not all of them. The sample has 310,000 or so clones, over 75% seen once. Sequencing used peripheral blood. The receptors originated from a man aged 50 to 59 with active or convalescent COVID-19.

CDR3 in DNA: TGCGCCAGCAGCCAAGACCGCACTAGCACTACGCAGTATTTT. Amino acid sequence: CASSQDRTSTTQYF. The chain couples TRBV4-3 to TRBJ2-3; possibly TRBD2 for D (6 bases). Germline-derived CDR1 and CDR2 are LGHNA and YSLEER. V lost 0 bases, J lost 8 bases, and 12 bases lay in between. The CDR3 has 14 residues.

The chain joins TRBV6-5 to TRBJ1-2; 8 bases are a match to TRBD1. After removal of 0 bases from V and 5 bases from J, the junction contained 8 bases not matched to a gene. The CDR3 spans 16 residues. Germline assignment: CDR1 MNHEY and CDR2 SVGAGI. The CDR3, as DNA: TGTGCCAGCAGTTACTCTGGGACAGGTCTGGTTTATGGCTACACCTTC. Protein product: CASSYSGTGLVYGYTF.

This chain connects TRBV2 to TRBJ1-2; TRBD1 aligns across 8 bases. The CDR3 has 13 residues. Germline CDR1 SNHLY, CDR2 FYNNEI. V gave up 10 bases and J gave up 0 bases; unmatched junction bases: 4. CDR3 sequence: CATKGQANYGYTF. In DNA form, the CDR3 reads TGTGCCACAAAGGGACAGGCTAACTATGGCTACACCTTC.

The chain recombines TRBV15 with TRBJ1-4; no firm D call. Trimming removed 0 bases from V and 1 base from J, with 6 bases in between. CDR3 length: 15 residues. Germline V gene sequence: CDR1 LNHNV, CDR2 YYDKDF (reference sequence). The CDR3 DNA follows: TGTGCCACCAGCAGAGAACTGCTAACTAATGAAAAACTGTTTTTT. Protein: CATSRELLTNEKLFF.

This clone was recorded only once. The chain links TRBV7-9 to TRBJ2-7; TRBD1 aligns across 9 bases. The trim removed 1 base at V and 5 bases at J, leaving 6 bases unmatched. The germline gives CDR1 SEHNR, CDR2 FQNEAQ (reference sequence). The CDR3 consists of 15 residues. The CDR3 is CASSLEGQGYDEQYF. DNA for the CDR3: TGTGCCAGCAGCTTAGAGGGACAGGGATACGACGAGCAGTACTTC.

This clone was counted only a few times. The chain employs TRBV7-2 and TRBJ1-1; no firm D call. V was pared by 2 bases and J by 7 bases, with 5 bases between. CDR1 is SGHTA, CDR2 FQGNSA, per germline. This CDR3 contains 11 residues. The CDR3 is CASSLTYEAFF. CDR3 nucleotides: TGTGCCAGCAGCTTAACATATGAAGCTTTCTTT.

The chain employs TRBV7-2 and TRBJ1-2, with D possibly being TRBD1 (5 bases). CDR1 and CDR2 (germline): SGHTA, FQGNSA. Trimming cost V 2 bases and J 6 bases, with 16 bases left between them. The CDR3 length is 15 residues. The CDR3 bases are TGTGCCAGCAGCTTAAGTTACGGGGGAAGGGATGGCTACACCTTC. Translating gives CASSLSYGGRDGYTF.

The chain combines TRBV6-5 with TRBJ1-6, with a possible D match to TRBD1 (5 bases). Germline lookup yields CDR1 MNHEY and CDR2 SVGAGI. The CDR3 loop spans 15 amino acids. Trimming took 5 bases from V and 7 from J, leaving 15 bases between them. CDR3 in DNA: TGTGCCAGCAGTAAGGACATTCTTCTAAATTCACCCCTCCACTTT. Protein sequence: CASSKDILLNSPLHF.

The rearrangement joins TRBV19 to TRBJ2-5; TRBD1 agrees at 7 bases. V lost 7 bases and J lost 2; bases outside the gene matches: 13. This CDR3 is built from 16 residues. Looked up from germline, CDR1 is LNHDA and CDR2 is SQIVND (reference sequence). CDR3 loop: CASTDRPRAPQETQYF. The CDR3 nucleotides read TGTGCCAGTACGGACAGGCCGAGGGCACCACAAGAGACCCAGTACTTC.

This clone has only one observation. The rearrangement joins TRBV6-6 to TRBJ2-1; no clear D. The V end was cut by 2 bases, the J end by 6 bases, with 11 bases between. The length of the CDR3 is 14 residues. Germline CDR1 reads MNHNY; CDR2 reads SVGAGI (reference sequence). The CDR3 region has the DNA TGTGCCAGCAGTTACCCCGGGTTATCCAATGAGCAGTTCTTC. Protein: CASSYPGLSNEQFF.

The chain uses TRBV6-2 or TRBV6-3 and TRBJ2-5; D is ambiguous. V shed 0 bases and J shed 4 bases, with 6 bases lying between them. CDR3 length: 13 amino acids. CDR1 and CDR2 from the germline V gene are MNHEY and SVGEGT. Here the CDR3 DNA reads TGTGCCAGCAGTTACTCGGTTAGAGAGACCCAGTACTTC. This sequence encodes CASSYSVRETQYF.

The chain recombines TRBV12-3 or TRBV12-4 with TRBJ1-5; D might be TRBD1 (6 bases). The CDR3 spans 13 residues. V gave up 2 bases and J gave up 7 bases, with 9 bases separating them. The CDR3 DNA follows: TGTGCCAGCAGTTTAACAGGGAACCAGCCCCAGCATTTT. This sequence encodes CASSLTGNQPQHF.

This clone was seen a single time. This chain joins TRBV2 and TRBJ1-4; possibly TRBD1 for D (6 bases). CDR3 size: 14 residues. V was pared by 2 bases and J by 8 bases, with 12 bases between. CDR1 and CDR2 from the germline V gene are SNHLY and FYNNEI. The CDR3 nucleotides are TGTGCCAGCAGTGAAAGAGGGGGTGGGGAAAAACTGTTTTTT. It is translated as CASSERGGGEKLFF.

The chain recombines TRBV7-9 with TRBJ1-3; perhaps TRBD1 as D (5 bases). V gave up 5 bases and J gave up 2 bases, with 13 bases separating them. This CDR3 is 15 amino acids long. Germline loops: CDR1 SEHNR, CDR2 FQNEAQ (reference sequence). CDR3 amino acids: CASSPAGGAGNTIYF. The CDR3 DNA follows: TGTGCCAGCAGCCCGGCGGGAGGGGCTGGAAACACCATATATTTT.

The chain joins TRBV18 to TRBJ1-2; 7 nucleotides match TRBD1. With V trimmed by 2 bases and J by 3 bases, 6 bases remained unmatched. The germline CDR1 and CDR2 sequences are KGHSH and LQKENI. This CDR3 spans 15 amino acids. This CDR3 is CASSPDRVRDYGYTF. The DNA for the CDR3 is TGTGCCAGCTCACCAGACAGGGTCAGAGACTATGGCTACACCTTC.

Written as DNA, the CDR3 is TGTGCCAGCAGCTTATGGGAAGCGGGAAGGACAGATACGCAGTATTTT. Translation: CASSLWEAGRTDTQYF. This chain links TRBV7-3 with TRBJ2-3, with 7 bases matching TRBD2. The trim removed 2 bases at V and 3 bases at J, leaving 8 bases unmatched. This CDR3 is built from 16 residues. Germline V gene data show CDR1 as SGHTA and CDR2 as FQGTGA.

V usage is TRBV25-1 and J usage is TRBJ1-4, with D possibly being TRBD1 (5 bases). The V end was cut by 3 bases, the J end by 8 bases, with 10 bases between. The CDR3 has 13 residues. The germline V gene encodes CDR1 MGHDK and CDR2 SYGVNS. CDR3 bases: TGTGCCAGCAGTGAGCAGGGTTGGGAAAAACTGTTTTTT. Its protein product is CASSEQGWEKLFF.

The V gene is TRBV7-3, the J gene TRBJ2-1, with TRBD2 identical over 8 bases. J was trimmed by 4 bases and V by 2 bases; bases with no gene match: 25. This CDR3 is built from 22 residues. Germline CDR1 reads SGHTA; CDR2 reads FQGTGA. The CDR3 spells CASSLAPGGRGGRPNSYNEQFF. The CDR3 DNA reads as TGTGCCAGCAGCTTAGCCCCCGGAGGCCGGGGGGGCCGACCCAACTCTTACAATGAGCAGTTCTTC.

As concerns this clone: Within the sample, other DNA sequences also encode this same CDR3. The chain links TRBV7-8 to TRBJ1-1; D remains unclear. V dropped 1 base and J dropped 2 bases, with 5 bases sitting between them. This CDR3 comprises 13 residues. Per germline, CDR1 SGHVS and CDR2 FQNEAQ. Here the CDR3 reads CASSLDRNTEAFF. The DNA for the CDR3 is TGTGCCAGCAGCTTAGACAGAAACACTGAAGCTTTCTTT.

This chain links TRBV24-1 with TRBJ2-1; D remains ambiguous. The CDR3 spans 14 residues. The V gene lost 5 bases and the J gene lost 0 bases, with 7 bases spanning the gap. From germline, CDR1 is KGHDR and CDR2 SFDVKD. The CDR3 here is CATSATLSYNEQFF. CDR3 DNA: TGTGCCACCAGTGCAACTCTCTCCTACAATGAGCAGTTCTTC.

This chain connects TRBV6-5 to TRBJ2-1; 7 bases fit TRBD1. The germline CDR1 and CDR2 sequences are MNHEY and SVGAGI. The CDR3 is made up of 15 amino acids. V gave up 3 bases and J gave up 2 bases; unmatched junction bases: 4. The CDR3 DNA follows: TGTGCCAGCAGTTATTCCGGGACAGCCTACAATGAGCAGTTCTTC. This gives the protein CASSYSGTAYNEQFF.